A single T cell receptor beta chain is shown here with its context. The antigen remains unidentified. Germline V lookup: CDR1 LNHDA, CDR2 SQIVND (reference sequence). Trimming shortened V by 4 bases and J by 0 bases, and 22 bases separated the two germline ends. The CDR3 spans 19 residues. The data were obtained in a study of T cell repertoires in cytomegalovirus infection. Overall study context: The study used recently identified HLA-C-restricted and well-studied HLA-B-restricted CMV epitopes. CMV infection plus the matching HLA type was flagged by public TCR beta signatures. Regarding the study as a whole: The cumulative frequency of public TCR beta families identified carriers of CMV plus the relevant HLA. Ex vivo, HLA-C-restricted CMV-specific TCR beta clonotypes prevailed over the rest of the response.

TCRdb passed the reads through MiXCR, listing each CDR3 protein once. The sample records 650,000 to 900,000 distinct CDR3 sequences, approximately 29% being singletons. The clonotype was recovered from a human donor in good health (CMV status not recorded). Some clones in this sample may be carry-over from other donors' samples. The chain recombines TRBV19 with TRBJ2-1, with D tentatively TRBD1 or TRBD2 (6 bases each). Sequences were derived from cultured CD8+ T cells from PBMCs, sampled from culture after CMV antigen stimulation. In DNA form, the CDR3 reads TGTGCCAGTAGTAGGGTGGGGGGCCATATCTTAAGCTCCTACAATGAGCAGTTCTTC. As protein: CASSRVGGHILSSYNEQFF.